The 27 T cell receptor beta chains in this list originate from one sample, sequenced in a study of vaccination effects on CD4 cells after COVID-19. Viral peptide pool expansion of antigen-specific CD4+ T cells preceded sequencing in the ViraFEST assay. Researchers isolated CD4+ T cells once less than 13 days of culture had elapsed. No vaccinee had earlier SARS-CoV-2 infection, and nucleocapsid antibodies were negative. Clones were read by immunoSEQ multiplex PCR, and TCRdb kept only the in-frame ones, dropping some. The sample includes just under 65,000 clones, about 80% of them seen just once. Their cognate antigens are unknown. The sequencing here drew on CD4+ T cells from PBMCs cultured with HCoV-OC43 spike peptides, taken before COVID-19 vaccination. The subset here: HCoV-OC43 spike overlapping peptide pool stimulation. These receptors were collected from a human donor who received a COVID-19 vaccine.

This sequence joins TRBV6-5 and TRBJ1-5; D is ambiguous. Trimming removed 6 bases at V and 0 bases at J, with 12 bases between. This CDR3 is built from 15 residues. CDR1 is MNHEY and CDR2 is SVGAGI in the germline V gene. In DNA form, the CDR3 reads TGTGCCAGCAGCGTGACACAATATAGCAATCAGCCCCAGCATTTT. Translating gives CASSVTQYSNQPQHF.

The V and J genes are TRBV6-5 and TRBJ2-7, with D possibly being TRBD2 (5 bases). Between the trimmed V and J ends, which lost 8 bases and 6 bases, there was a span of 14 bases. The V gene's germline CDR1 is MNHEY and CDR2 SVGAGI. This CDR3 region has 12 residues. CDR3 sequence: CASGGRITEQYV. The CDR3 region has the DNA TGTGCCAGCGGAGGACGGATCACCGAGCAGTACGTC.

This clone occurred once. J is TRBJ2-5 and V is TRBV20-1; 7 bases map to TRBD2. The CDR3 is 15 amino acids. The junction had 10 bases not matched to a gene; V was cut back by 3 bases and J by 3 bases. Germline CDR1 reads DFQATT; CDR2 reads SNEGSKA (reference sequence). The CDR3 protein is CSASTIRGGKETQYF. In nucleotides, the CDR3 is TGCAGTGCTAGTACAATCCGGGGAGGGAAAGAGACCCAGTACTTC.

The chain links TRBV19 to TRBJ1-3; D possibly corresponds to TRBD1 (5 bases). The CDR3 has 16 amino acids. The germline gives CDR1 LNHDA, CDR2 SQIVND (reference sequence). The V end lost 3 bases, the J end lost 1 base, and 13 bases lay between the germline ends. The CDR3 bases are TGTGCCAGTAGTATGGAAGGGGCGTATTCTGGAAACACCATATATTTT. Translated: CASSMEGAYSGNTIYF.

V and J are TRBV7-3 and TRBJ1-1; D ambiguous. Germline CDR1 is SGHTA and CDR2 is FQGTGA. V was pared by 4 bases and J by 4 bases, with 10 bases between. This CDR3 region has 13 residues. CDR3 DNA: TGTGCCAGCAGCTCCGGTGGTGGCACTGAAGCTTTCTTT. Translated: CASSSGGGTEAFF.

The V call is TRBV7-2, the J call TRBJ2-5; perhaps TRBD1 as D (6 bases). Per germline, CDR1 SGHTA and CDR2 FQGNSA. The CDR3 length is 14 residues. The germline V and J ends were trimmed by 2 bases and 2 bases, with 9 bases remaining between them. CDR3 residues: CASSLYQGQETQYF. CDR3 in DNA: TGTGCCAGCAGCTTATACCAGGGGCAAGAGACCCAGTACTTC.

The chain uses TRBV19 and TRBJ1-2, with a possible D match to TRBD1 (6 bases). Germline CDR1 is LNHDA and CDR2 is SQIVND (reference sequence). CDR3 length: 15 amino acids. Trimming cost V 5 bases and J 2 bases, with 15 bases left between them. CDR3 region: CASSGGLTDNYGYTF. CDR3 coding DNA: TGTGCCAGTAGTGGGGGGCTGACAGACAACTATGGCTACACCTTC.

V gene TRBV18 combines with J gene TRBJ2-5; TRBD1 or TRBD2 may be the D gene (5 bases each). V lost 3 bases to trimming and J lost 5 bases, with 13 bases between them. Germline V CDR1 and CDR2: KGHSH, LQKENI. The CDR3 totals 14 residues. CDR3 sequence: CASSPSRAGETQYF. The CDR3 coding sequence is TGTGCCAGCTCACCCTCGAGGGCAGGGGAGACCCAGTACTTC.

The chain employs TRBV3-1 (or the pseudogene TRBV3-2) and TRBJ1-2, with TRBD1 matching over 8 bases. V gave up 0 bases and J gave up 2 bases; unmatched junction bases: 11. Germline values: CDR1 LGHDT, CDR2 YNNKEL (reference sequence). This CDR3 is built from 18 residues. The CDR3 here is CASSQETSGGPDNYGYTF. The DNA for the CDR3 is TGTGCCAGCAGCCAAGAAACCTCAGGGGGCCCTGACAACTATGGCTACACCTTC.

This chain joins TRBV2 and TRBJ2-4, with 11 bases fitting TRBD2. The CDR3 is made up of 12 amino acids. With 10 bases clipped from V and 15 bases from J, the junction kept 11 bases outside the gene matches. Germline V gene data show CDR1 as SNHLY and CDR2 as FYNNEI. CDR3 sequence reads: CATTSSGGAVYF. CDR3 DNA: TGTGCCACCACGAGTAGCGGGGGGGCCGTGTACTTC.

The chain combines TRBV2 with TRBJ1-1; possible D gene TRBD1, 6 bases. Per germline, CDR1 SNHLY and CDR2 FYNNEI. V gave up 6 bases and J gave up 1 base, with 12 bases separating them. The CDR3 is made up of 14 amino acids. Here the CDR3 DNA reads TGTGCCAGCAGGGGGGCAGGGTCGAACACTGAAGCTTTCTTT. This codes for CASRGAGSNTEAFF.

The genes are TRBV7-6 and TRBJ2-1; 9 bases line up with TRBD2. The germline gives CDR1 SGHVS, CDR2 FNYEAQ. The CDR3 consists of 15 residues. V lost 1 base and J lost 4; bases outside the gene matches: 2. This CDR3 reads CASSLVLAGYNEQFF. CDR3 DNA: TGTGCCAGCAGCTTAGTGCTAGCGGGGTACAATGAGCAGTTCTTC.

This CDR3 is CASSRTSGLHQETQYF. DNA of the CDR3: TGCGCCAGCAGCCGGACTAGCGGCCTACACCAAGAGACCCAGTACTTC. This chain connects TRBV5-1 to TRBJ2-5; 10 bases line up with TRBD2. The CDR3 extends over 16 amino acids. The V and J ends lost 4 bases and 0 bases, in that order; junction bases with no gene match: 6. In germline, CDR1 is SGHRS, CDR2 YFSETQ.

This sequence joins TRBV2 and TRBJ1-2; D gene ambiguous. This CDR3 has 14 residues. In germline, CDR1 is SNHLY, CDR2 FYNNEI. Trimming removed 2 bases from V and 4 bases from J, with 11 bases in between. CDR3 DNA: TGTGCCAGCAGTGAACCGAGGACGGGCTATGGCTACACCTTC. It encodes CASSEPRTGYGYTF.

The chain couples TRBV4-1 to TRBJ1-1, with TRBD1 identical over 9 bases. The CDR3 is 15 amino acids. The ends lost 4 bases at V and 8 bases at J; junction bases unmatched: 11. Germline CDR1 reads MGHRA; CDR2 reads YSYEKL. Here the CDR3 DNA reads TGCGCCAGCAGCCGAGACTTTTCCGGGACAGGGGAAGCTTTCTTT. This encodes CASSRDFSGTGEAFF.

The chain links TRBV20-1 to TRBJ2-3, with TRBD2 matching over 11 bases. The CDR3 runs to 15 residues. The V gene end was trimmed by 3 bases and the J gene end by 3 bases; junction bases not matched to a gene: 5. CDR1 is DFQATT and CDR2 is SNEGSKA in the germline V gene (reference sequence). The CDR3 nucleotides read TGCAGTGCTAGTGAGGCTAGCGGGGGGACAGATACGCAGTATTTT. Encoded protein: CSASEASGGTDTQYF.

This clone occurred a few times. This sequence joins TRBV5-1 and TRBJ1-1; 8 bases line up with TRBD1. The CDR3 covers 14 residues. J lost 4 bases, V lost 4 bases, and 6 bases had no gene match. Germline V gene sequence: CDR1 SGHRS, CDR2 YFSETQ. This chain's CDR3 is CASSPGQGRTEAFF. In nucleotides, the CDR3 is TGCGCCAGCAGCCCCGGACAGGGCCGCACTGAAGCTTTCTTT.

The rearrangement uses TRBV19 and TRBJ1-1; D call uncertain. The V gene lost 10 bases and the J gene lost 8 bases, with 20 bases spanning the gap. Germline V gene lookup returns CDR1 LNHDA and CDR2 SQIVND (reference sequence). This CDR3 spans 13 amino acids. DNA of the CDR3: TGTGCCACCCAGCTAAGCAGAAAGTCCGAAGCTTTCTTT. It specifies CATQLSRKSEAFF.

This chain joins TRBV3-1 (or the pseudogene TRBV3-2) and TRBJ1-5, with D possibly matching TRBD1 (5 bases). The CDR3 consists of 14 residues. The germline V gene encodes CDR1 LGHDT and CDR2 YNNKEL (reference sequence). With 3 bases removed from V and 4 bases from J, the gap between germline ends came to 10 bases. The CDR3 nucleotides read TGTGCCAGCAGCCACGGGACTTGGAATCAGCCCCAGCATTTT. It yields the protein CASSHGTWNQPQHF.

In DNA form, the CDR3 reads TGTGCCAGCAGCCAACTCCGGGACAGCCCCCACCGGGAGCTGTTTTTT. As protein: CASSQLRDSPHRELFF. The chain couples TRBV4-2 to TRBJ2-2; 7 nucleotides align to TRBD1. With V trimmed by 2 bases and J by 9 bases, 12 bases remained unmatched. Germline CDR1 reads LGHNA; CDR2 reads YNFKEQ. There are 16 residues in the CDR3.

Here the CDR3 DNA reads TGTGCCACCAGCTCGGGTGCCGGGCATGAGCAGTTCTTC. Its translation: CATSSGAGHEQFF. The J gene is TRBJ2-1, the V gene TRBV24-1; D gene unclear. This CDR3 is 13 amino acids long. The germline V and J ends were trimmed by 7 bases and 8 bases, with 14 bases remaining between them. Germline V gene sequence: CDR1 KGHDR, CDR2 SFDVKD.

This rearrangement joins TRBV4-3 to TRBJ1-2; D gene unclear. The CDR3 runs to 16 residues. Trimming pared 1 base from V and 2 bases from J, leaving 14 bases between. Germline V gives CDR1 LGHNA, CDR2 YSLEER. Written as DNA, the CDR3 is TGCGCCAGCAGCCAAGCTGGAGAGGGCACCAACTATGGCTACACCTTC. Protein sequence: CASSQAGEGTNYGYTF.

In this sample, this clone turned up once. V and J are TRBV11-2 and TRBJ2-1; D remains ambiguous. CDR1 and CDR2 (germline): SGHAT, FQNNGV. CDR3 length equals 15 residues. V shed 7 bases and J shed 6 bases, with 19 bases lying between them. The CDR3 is CASTTPGQAANEQFF. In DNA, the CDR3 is TGTGCCAGCACTACCCCCGGGCAGGCCGCCAATGAGCAGTTCTTC.

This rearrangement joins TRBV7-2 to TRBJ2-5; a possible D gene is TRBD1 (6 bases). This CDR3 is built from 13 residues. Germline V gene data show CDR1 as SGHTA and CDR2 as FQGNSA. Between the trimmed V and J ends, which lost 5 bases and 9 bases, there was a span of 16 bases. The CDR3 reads CASSEGGGQPQYF. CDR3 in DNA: TGTGCCAGCAGCGAAGGGGGTGGCCAGCCCCAGTACTTC.

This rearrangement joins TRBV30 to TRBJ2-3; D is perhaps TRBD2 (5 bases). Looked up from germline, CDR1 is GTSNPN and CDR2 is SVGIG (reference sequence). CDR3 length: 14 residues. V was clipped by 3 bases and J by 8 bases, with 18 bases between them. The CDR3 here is CAWRVSGLSSTQYF. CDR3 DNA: TGTGCCTGGAGGGTCAGCGGCCTTTCTAGTACGCAGTATTTT.

CDR3 amino acids: CATSDPTSGASYNEQFF. CDR3 DNA: TGTGCCACCAGTGATCCCACTAGCGGTGCTTCCTACAATGAGCAGTTCTTC. V gene TRBV24-1 combines with J gene TRBJ2-1; 8 nucleotides agree with TRBD2. CDR1 and CDR2 from the germline V gene are KGHDR and SFDVKD. Trimming removed 3 bases from V and 1 base from J; junction bases left unmatched: 7. This CDR3 region has 17 residues.

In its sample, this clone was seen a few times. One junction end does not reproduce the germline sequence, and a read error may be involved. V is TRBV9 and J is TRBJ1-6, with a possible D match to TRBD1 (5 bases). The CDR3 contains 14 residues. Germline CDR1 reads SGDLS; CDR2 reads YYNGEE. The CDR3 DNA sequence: TGTGCCAGCAGCGTCGACGGGGGAGATTCGCCCCTCCACTTT. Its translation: CASSVDGGDSPLHF.